The rows below give T cell receptor beta chains drawn from one sample of a study of vaccination effects on CD4 cells after COVID-19. Antigens for these TCRs are unknown. Sequenced by immunoSEQ multiplex PCR; TCRdb stores in-frame clones only, minus some. This sample has 70,000 to 85,000 clones, with approximately 77% found just once. Sequenced material: CD4+ T cells from PBMCs cultured without peptide, taken before COVID-19 vaccination. These receptors were obtained from a human donor who received a COVID-19 vaccine. The CDR3 runs from the conserved cysteine through the conserved F or W. The D gene is left open where the match is weak. The size of a clone is reported for some rows only, either as once, few or many, or as a class for expanded clones.

-	TRBJ1-1	TRBV9	-	CASSVGGLGGRTEAFF	TGTGCCAGCAGCGTAGGTGGGTTGGGGGGGCGGACTGAAGCTTTCTTT
-	TRBJ1-5	TRBV24-1	TRBD1	CATSDGQGRIGNQPQHF	TGTGCCACCAGTGATGGACAGGGTAGAATTGGCAATCAGCCCCAGCATTTT
-	TRBJ1-1	TRBV2	-	CATTRDPGTEAFF	TGTGCCACCACCCGGGACCCAGGGACTGAAGCTTTCTTT
-	TRBJ2-2	TRBV28	-	CASSFWGLSTGELFF	TGTGCCAGCAGTTTTTGGGGATTAAGCACCGGGGAGCTGTTTTTT
once	TRBJ2-5	TRBV24-1	TRBD2	CATSDPVAGGETQYF	TGTGCCACCAGTGACCCCGTAGCGGGGGGAGAGACCCAGTACTTC
once	TRBJ1-5	TRBV7-2	-	CASSLAPQPQHF	TGTGCCAGCAGCTTAGCGCCCCAGCCCCAGCATTTT
-	TRBJ1-6	TRBV6-5	-	CASSPLGSYNSPLHF	TGTGCCAGCAGCCCCCTAGGCTCCTATAATTCACCCCTCCACTTT
once	TRBJ1-2	TRBV4-3	TRBD1	CASSQDQGEGYTF	TGCGCCAGCAGCCAAGATCAGGGGGAAGGCTACACCTTC
-	TRBJ2-5	TRBV7-8	-	CASSLSSGREETQYF	TGTGCCAGCAGCTTAAGTTCCGGCAGGGAAGAGACCCAGTACTTC
-	TRBJ2-2	TRBV9	TRBD1	CASSVGQGALVKTGELFF	TGTGCCAGCAGCGTAGGACAGGGGGCGTTAGTTAAAACCGGGGAGCTGTTTTTT
-	TRBJ1-1	TRBV11-3	-	CASSLVRVENTEAFF	TGTGCCAGCAGCTTAGTCCGGGTTGAGAACACTGAAGCTTTCTTT
few	TRBJ1-6	TRBV6-5	TRBD1	CASSYLDRGVSPLHF	TGTGCCAGCAGTTACCTTGACAGGGGCGTTTCACCCCTCCACTTT
-	TRBJ2-5	TRBV24-1	-	CATSGREQETQYF	TGTGCCACCAGTGGTCGGGAGCAGGAGACCCAGTACTTC